This T cell receptor beta chain was documented in a study of T cell repertoires in cytomegalovirus infection. Across the whole study: In public TCR beta signatures, there were indications of both CMV infection and matching HLA type.

This clonotype was seen repeatedly, ten times or more. Its antigen is currently unknown. Germline V lookup: CDR1 MDHEN, CDR2 SYDVKM. V dropped 7 bases and J dropped 7; count of bases not matched to a gene: 7. This CDR3 has 14 residues. TCRdb ran MiXCR on the reads and lists one entry per CDR3 protein. This repertoire shows about 240,000 distinct CDR3 sequences, 12% found once; its top ten account for 1.5% to 2%. Study-wide findings and caveats: Clonotype analysis showed dominance of the ex vivo response by HLA-C-restricted CMV-specific TCR beta clonotypes. Cumulated frequencies of public TCR beta families served to identify carriers of CMV plus the relevant HLA.

The sequence derives from a human donor in good health (CMV status not recorded). Some clones in this sample may be carry-over from other donors' samples. The chain is built from TRBV28 and TRBJ2-1; 10 bases agree with TRBD2. The sample comprised PBMCs. The DNA for the CDR3 is TGTGCCAGCAAGCGGCTAGCGGGAGTGAATGAGCAGTTCTTC. Translation gives CASKRLAGVNEQFF.